A selection of T cell receptor beta chains follows, all from one sample in a study of blood T cells in healthy people across ages. TCRdb used MiXCR to reprocess the 5' RACE reads, holding one entry per CDR3 protein. The repertoire has about 1.1 million distinct CDR3 sequences, 30% to 40% of them found once; the top ten carry around 13%. The sample taken for sequencing was blood. The receptors stem from a man aged 18-30 years in good health. The CDR3 runs from the conserved cysteine through the conserved F or W. D genes are given only for firm matches. A row's size may be missing; if present it is once, few, many or a size class.

d_call	v_call	clone_size	j_call	cdr3_nt	cdr3_aa
TRBD2	TRBV20-1	few	TRBJ2-3	TGCAGTGCTAAGGGACTAGCGGGGGCTCGGGCAGATACGCAGTATTTT	CSAKGLAGARADTQYF
.	TRBV10-3	many	TRBJ1-4	TGTGCCAGCAGCGGGTCTAATGAAAAACTGTTTTTT	CASSGSNEKLFF
.	TRBV10-3	.	TRBJ1-1	TGTGCCATCAGTGGACTCATGAACACTGAAGCTTTCTTT	CAISGLMNTEAFF
.	TRBV6-5	.	TRBJ2-7	TGTGCCAGCAGTAATACGGGACATGCCTACGAGCAGTACTTC	CASSNTGHAYEQYF
.	TRBV9	.	TRBJ1-2	TGTGCCAGCAGCTCTCGAGGGTTGCACTATGGCTACACCTTC	CASSSRGLHYGYTF
.	TRBV28	.	TRBJ1-2	TGTGCCAGCAGTCCCATTAGGACTCCACCTGGCTACACCTTC	CASSPIRTPPGYTF
.	TRBV20-1	.	TRBJ2-7	TGCAGTGCCGGAAGGGAACTGGGCTACGAGCAGTACTTC	CSAGRELGYEQYF
.	TRBV7-9	few	TRBJ1-2	TGTGCCAGCAGCTTTTCGTCAGGGATGAACTATGGCTACACCTTC	CASSFSSGMNYGYTF
TRBD1	TRBV27	few	TRBJ1-4	TGTGCCAGCAGCTTCGACAGGGGCCGGGGAAAACTGTTTTTT	CASSFDRGRGKLFF
TRBD1	TRBV9	few	TRBJ1-2	TGTGCCAGCAGCGCGACAGGGGGCTCTGGCTACACCTTC	CASSATGGSGYTF
TRBD1	TRBV4-3	.	TRBJ1-1	TGCGCCAGCAGCCACACCACAGGGGAAACTGAAGCTTTCTTT	CASSHTTGETEAFF
TRBD1	TRBV12-3/TRBV12-4	few	TRBJ1-2	TGTGCCAGCAGTGTAGGGGGCGCAGGTGGCTACACCTTC	CASSVGGAGGYTF
.	TRBV7-2	.	TRBJ1-5	TGTGCCAGCAGCTTTACGGGGGTCAGCAATCAGCCCCAGCATTTT	CASSFTGVSNQPQHF
.	TRBV12-3/TRBV12-4	.	TRBJ1-4	TGTGCCAGCACGTGGGGCTCGTCGTCTAATGAAAAACTGTTTTTT	CASTWGSSSNEKLFF
.	TRBV2	.	TRBJ2-2	TGTGCCAGCAGTAGGGAAGGACTACCACAGCCGGGGGAGCTGTTTTTT	CASSREGLPQPGELFF
.	TRBV6-5	once	TRBJ2-7	TGTGCCAGTAGTTACGACTGGAGCTCCTACGAGCAGTACTTC	CASSYDWSSYEQYF
.	TRBV7-9	few	TRBJ2-3	TGTGCCAGCAGCCCGGGACCGACGCCCACAGATACGCAGTATTTT	CASSPGPTPTDTQYF
.	TRBV6-1	few	TRBJ2-1	TGTGCCAGCAGTGAAATGGCGGGGAGTTACAATGAGCAGTTCTTC	CASSEMAGSYNEQFF
.	TRBV3-1	.	TRBJ1-1	TGTGCCAGCAGCCCCGGTTTAGTCGGGGCTTTCTTT	CASSPGLVGAFF
TRBD1	TRBV28	few	TRBJ2-4	TGTGCCAGCAGTCTACCCACCGGGACAGGGGAGGCCAAAAACATTCAGTACTTC	CASSLPTGTGEAKNIQYF
TRBD2	TRBV4-3	few	TRBJ2-3	TGCGCCAGCAGCCAAGCGCTAGCGGGGGATACGCAGTATTTT	CASSQALAGDTQYF
TRBD1	TRBV5-1	once	TRBJ1-1	TGCGCCAGCAGCTGGGGACAGGCGAACACTGAAGCTTTCTTT	CASSWGQANTEAFF
.	TRBV20-1	.	TRBJ1-2	TGCAGTGCTAGAGACCATAGACAGGTAGAAGGCTACACCTTC	CSARDHRQVEGYTF
.	TRBV20-1	many	TRBJ1-1	TGCAGTGCTAGAGGGACGGTGAACACTGAAGCTTTCTTT	CSARGTVNTEAFF
.	TRBV28	.	TRBJ2-5	TGTGCCAGCAGTTACCCAAGGGCAGGCGCAATTCAAGAGACCCAGTACTTC	CASSYPRAGAIQETQYF
.	TRBV18	few	TRBJ2-5	TGTGCCAGCTCACAGGCCAGGGGAGGTCGGGAGACCCAGTACTTC	CASSQARGGRETQYF
TRBD2	TRBV4-3	.	TRBJ2-1	TGCGCCAGCAGCCACCGACCAGAACAGCGGGGGGGCGTTTCAAGCTCCTACAATGAGCAGTTCTTC	CASSHRPEQRGGVSSSYNEQFF
TRBD2	TRBV7-2	.	TRBJ2-1	TGTGCCAGCAGCGTCCTAGCGGGTGAGGTGGCGTTCTTC	CASSVLAGEVAFF
.	TRBV29-1	.	TRBJ2-7	TGCAGCGTTGGTAGGGTAACCGAGCAGTACTTC	CSVGRVTEQYF
.	TRBV12-3/TRBV12-4	.	TRBJ2-7	TGTGCCAGCCCCCACGGGGGGCTCGACGAGCAGTACTTC	CASPHGGLDEQYF
TRBD1	TRBV9	few	TRBJ1-1	TGTGCCAGCAGCAAGACAGGGGTCACTGAAGCTTTCTTT	CASSKTGVTEAFF
TRBD1	TRBV7-2	.	TRBJ2-6	TGTGCCAGCAGGACAGGGGGTAGCTCTGGGGCCAACGTCCTGACTTTC	CASRTGGSSGANVLTF
.	TRBV6-5	.	TRBJ1-1	TGTGCCAGCAGTTACAAGGGTGGCGGGACTGAAGCTTTCTTT	CASSYKGGGTEAFF
TRBD1	TRBV6-2/TRBV6-3	few	TRBJ1-1	TGTGCCAGCAGTTACGCAGGGGGACTCACTGAAGCTTTCTTT	CASSYAGGLTEAFF
.	TRBV27	.	TRBJ2-3	TGTGCCAGCAGTCAACAGGGGGGGAATACGCAGTATTTT	CASSQQGGNTQYF
.	TRBV6-5	.	TRBJ2-3	TGTGCCAGCAGTACAAGGCGGAGCATAGATACGCAGTATTTT	CASSTRRSIDTQYF
TRBD2	TRBV11-2	.	TRBJ2-5	TGTGCCAGCAGCCAAGCTAGCGGGGGATACAATGAGCAGTACTTC	CASSQASGGYNEQYF
.	TRBV29-1	few	TRBJ2-2	TGCAGCGTTGAACTGAAGCGCACCGGGGAGCTGTTTTTT	CSVELKRTGELFF